What follows are 27 T cell receptor beta chains derived from one specimen sequenced in a study of blood T cell repertoires in COVID-19. The table came from immunoSEQ multiplex PCR; TCRdb's copy has only in-frame clones and leaves some out. The sample records 100,000 to 120,000 clones, 60% to 85% being singletons. Material for sequencing was peripheral blood. The receptors come from a woman in her 40s with acute or convalescent COVID-19.

V usage is TRBV7-9 and J usage is TRBJ2-5, with 10 bases aligning to TRBD2. CDR3 size: 18 residues. Germline values: CDR1 SEHNR, CDR2 FQNEAQ (reference sequence). The V gene end was trimmed by 1 base and the J gene end by 1 base; junction bases not matched to a gene: 9. CDR3 DNA sequence: TGTGCCAGCAGCTTAGTTGTCGATAGCGGGGGGAGCCAAGAGACCCAGTACTTC. Translating gives CASSLVVDSGGSQETQYF. The full variable domain, its missing parts supplied by reference TRBV7-9 and TRBJ2-5, is DTGVSQNPRHKITKRGQNVTFRCDPISEHNRLYWYRQTLGQGPEFLTYFQNEAQLEKSRLLSDRFSAERPKGSFSTLEIQRTEQGDSAMYLCASSLVVDSGGSQETQYFGPGTRLLVL.

A few counts support this clone. V usage is TRBV9 and J usage is TRBJ1-1; no firm D call. The CDR3 totals 13 residues. From germline, CDR1 is SGDLS and CDR2 YYNGEE. Trimming cost V 1 base and J 0 bases, with 4 bases left between them. Here the CDR3 DNA reads TGTGCCAGCAGCGTATCAATGAACACTGAAGCTTTCTTT. It codes for CASSVSMNTEAFF. Full variable domain (outside the CDR3, taken from reference TRBV9 and TRBJ1-1): DSGVTQTPKHLITATGQRVTLRCSPRSGDLSVYWYQQSLDQGLQFLIQYYNGEERAKGNILERFSAQQFPDLHSELNLSSLELGDSALYFCASSVSMNTEAFFGQGTRLTVV.

This clone was seen ten or more times. The chain employs TRBV6-5 and TRBJ2-2, with 10 nucleotides matching TRBD1. The CDR3 is 15 residues long. The germline V gene has CDR1 MNHEY and CDR2 SVGAGI. The trim removed 6 bases at V and 3 bases at J, leaving 4 bases unmatched. The CDR3 region is CASRRTGGDTGELFF. In nucleotides, the CDR3 is TGTGCCAGCAGGCGGACAGGGGGGGACACCGGGGAGCTGTTTTTT.

The chain carries TRBV27 and TRBJ2-1; TRBD2 might be the D (5 bases). The CDR3 has 12 amino acids. The V gene lost 5 bases and the J gene lost 10 bases, with 12 bases spanning the gap. Germline CDR1 is MNHEY and CDR2 is SMNVEV (reference sequence). CDR3 sequence: CASSPTSYEQFF. CDR3 DNA sequence: TGTGCCAGCAGTCCCACTAGTTACGAGCAGTTCTTC.

This chain links TRBV2 with TRBJ2-7; 9 bases agree with TRBD1. Per the germline V gene, CDR1 is SNHLY and CDR2 is FYNNEI. This CDR3 is 15 amino acids long. V dropped 6 bases and J dropped 5; count of bases not matched to a gene: 11. In DNA, the CDR3 is TGTGCCAGCAGGGGAACCGGGACAGGGCGAGACGAGCAGTACTTC. Translation gives CASRGTGTGRDEQYF.

This chain uses TRBV7-2 with TRBJ2-7; 11 positions match TRBD2. The V and J ends lost 5 bases and 11 bases, in that order; junction bases with no gene match: 8. This CDR3 is built from 13 residues. The germline CDR1 and CDR2 sequences are SGHTA and FQGNSA. For the CDR3, the DNA is TGTGCCAGCAGCCAATTCCTGACTAGCGGGAAGTACTTC. It codes for CASSQFLTSGKYF. The entire variable domain, with the rest obtained from reference TRBV7-2 and TRBJ2-7, is as follows: GAGVSQSPSNKVTEKGKDVELRCDPISGHTALYWYRQSLGQGLEFLIYFQGNSAPDKSGLPSDRFSAERTGGSVSTLTIQRTQQEDSAVYLCASSQFLTSGKYFGPGTRLTVT.

The chain is built from TRBV7-6 and TRBJ2-2, with a weak D call TRBD2 (6 bases). Trimming cost V 8 bases and J 7 bases, with 17 bases left between them. Germline V gene data show CDR1 as SGHVS and CDR2 as FNYEAQ. This CDR3 has 14 residues. The CDR3 sequence is CASGEEGQGGELFF. The CDR3 DNA follows: TGTGCCAGCGGAGAGGAGGGCCAAGGCGGGGAGCTGTTTTTT.

This clone appeared a single time. V is TRBV6-5 and J is TRBJ2-5; 10 positions match TRBD1. In germline, CDR1 is MNHEY, CDR2 SVGAGI. The CDR3 length is 14 residues. Unmatched junction bases numbered 4, after V lost 5 bases and J lost 4 bases. CDR3 in DNA: TGTGCCAGCAGTAGCCGGGACAGGGGAGAGACCCAGTACTTC. Amino acids: CASSSRDRGETQYF.

The CDR3 DNA reads TGTGCCAGCAGTTACACCTGGACAGGGTCTGTTGAAGCTTTCTTT. Its protein is CASSYTWTGSVEAFF. This rearrangement joins TRBV6-5 to TRBJ1-1; the match to TRBD1 covers 8 bases. Per the germline V gene, CDR1 is MNHEY and CDR2 is SVGAGI. The CDR3 has 15 residues. V shed 2 bases, J shed 7 bases, and the junction held 9 bases outside the gene matches.

V is TRBV9 and J is TRBJ2-7; the match to TRBD1 covers 9 bases. Germline V gene lookup returns CDR1 SGDLS and CDR2 YYNGEE. The junction had 3 bases not matched to a gene; V was cut back by 0 bases and J by 5 bases. The CDR3 has 14 residues. The CDR3 nucleotides are TGTGCCAGCAGCGTAGGGGACAGGGCGGACGAGCAGTACTTC. This gives the protein CASSVGDRADEQYF.

The chain combines TRBV25-1 with TRBJ2-5; D remains ambiguous. Germline CDR1 MGHDK, CDR2 SYGVNS. The CDR3 contains 15 residues. Trimming cost V 5 bases and J 2 bases, with 15 bases left between them. The CDR3 DNA is TGTGCCAGCAGTAGTATAGGAGTAGGACAAGAGACCCAGTACTTC. This gives the protein CASSSIGVGQETQYF.

The chain has TRBV12-3 or TRBV12-4 and TRBJ2-7; weak D call: TRBD2 (6 bases). V was pared by 3 bases and J by 6 bases, with 12 bases between. This CDR3 spans 13 amino acids. The CDR3 reads CASSFGGFGEQYF. In nucleotides, the CDR3 is TGTGCCAGCAGTTTCGGAGGGTTCGGCGAGCAGTACTTC.

The rearrangement links TRBV7-3 to TRBJ2-3, with D perhaps TRBD2 (6 bases). V shed 3 bases and J shed 0 bases, with 10 bases lying between them. The CDR3 sequence is 15 residues long. Germline CDR1 and CDR2: SGHTA and FQGTGA. The CDR3 region has the DNA TGTGCCAGCAGCTTCGGCGGGGCTAGCACAGATACGCAGTATTTT. Encoded protein: CASSFGGASTDTQYF.

The chain combines TRBV6-2 or TRBV6-3 with TRBJ1-1; possibly TRBD1 for D (5 bases). The length of the CDR3 is 11 residues. Trimming removed 2 bases at V and 7 bases at J, with 5 bases between. From germline, CDR1 is MNHEY and CDR2 SVGEGT. In DNA, the CDR3 is TGTGCCAGCAGTTACGACAGTGAAGCTTTCTTT. Residues: CASSYDSEAFF.

CDR3 residues: CASSLGRSEQYF. CDR3 bases: TGTGCCAGCAGCTTGGGCAGGTCGGAGCAGTACTTC. The gene calls are TRBV5-6 and TRBJ2-7; D gene uncertain. The germline V gene encodes CDR1 SGHDT and CDR2 YYEEEE. V lost 0 bases, J lost 7 bases, and 8 bases lay in between. The CDR3 consists of 12 residues.

This clone came up once. The J gene is TRBJ2-3, the V gene TRBV28, with 15 bases matching TRBD2. CDR1 is MDHEN and CDR2 is SYDVKM in the germline V gene. The CDR3 is 17 residues long. The V and J ends lost 6 bases and 6 bases, in that order; junction bases with no gene match: 10. The CDR3 DNA reads TGTGCCAGCAGCCCTTCCGGACTAGCGGGGGGGCGGGATACGCAGTATTTT. Translated: CASSPSGLAGGRDTQYF.

This clone turned up a few times. The chain combines TRBV6-4 with TRBJ1-4; 7 bases fit TRBD1. This CDR3 spans 15 amino acids. V shed 8 bases, J shed 4 bases, and the junction held 10 bases outside the gene matches. The V gene's germline CDR1 is MRHNA and CDR2 SNTAGT. The CDR3 loop reads CASRHPGTVNEKLFF. The CDR3 DNA reads as TGTGCCAGCCGACACCCCGGGACAGTTAATGAAAAACTGTTTTTT.

The sample holds a few counts of this clone. Other DNA sequences from this sample encode an identical CDR3 as well. The V gene is TRBV7-6, the J gene TRBJ2-1; 8 nucleotides match TRBD1. CDR1 SGHVS and CDR2 FNYEAQ come from the germline V gene. V gave up 5 bases and J gave up 3 bases; unmatched junction bases: 6. The CDR3 totals 15 residues. Here the CDR3 DNA reads TGTGCCAGCAGCCTCGGACAGGGAGACTACAATGAGCAGTTCTTC. It codes for CASSLGQGDYNEQFF. Filled out from reference TRBV7-6 and TRBJ2-1, the complete variable domain reads GAGVSQSPRYKVTKRGQDVALRCDPISGHVSLYWYRQALGQGPEFLTYFNYEAQQDKSGLPNDRFSAERPEGSISTLTIQRTEQRDSAMYRCASSLGQGDYNEQFFGPGTRLTVL.

In its sample, this clone was seen once. The chain links TRBV4-3 to TRBJ1-5, with TRBD1 as a possible D gene (6 bases). The CDR3 contains 13 residues. Between the trimmed V and J ends, which lost 0 bases and 6 bases, there was a span of 6 bases. Germline CDR1 and CDR2: LGHNA and YSLEER. In DNA form, the CDR3 reads TGCGCCAGCAGCCAAGAAGGGGGTCAGCCCCAGCATTTT. Translating it yields CASSQEGGQPQHF.

The chain employs TRBV11-2 and TRBJ1-4; possibly TRBD1 for D (5 bases). V was trimmed by 8 bases and J by 7 bases, leaving 23 bases between them. The CDR3 spans 16 residues. Germline CDR1 and CDR2: SGHAT and FQNNGV. CDR3 nucleotide sequence: TGTGCCAGCCGCACCGTGGGGGGGAGTATGGGTGAAAAACTGTTTTTT. It yields the protein CASRTVGGSMGEKLFF.

The chain is built from TRBV6-1 and TRBJ1-2; weak D call: TRBD1 (6 bases). The CDR3 runs to 12 residues. V gave up 3 bases and J gave up 4 bases, with 6 bases separating them. Germline lookup yields CDR1 MNHNS and CDR2 SASEGT. CDR3 DNA sequence: TGTGCCAGCAGTGACAGGGGCTATGGCTACACCTTC. Protein sequence: CASSDRGYGYTF.

This clone was picked up a small number of times. V gene TRBV4-1 combines with J gene TRBJ1-3; TRBD1 matches at 7 bases. The CDR3 runs 15 residues. V was clipped by 4 bases and J by 4 bases; unmatched bases: 7. Germline V gives CDR1 MGHRA, CDR2 YSYEKL. CDR3: CASSRDQGEGNTIYF. CDR3 nucleotide sequence: TGCGCCAGCAGCCGGGATCAGGGGGAGGGAAACACCATATATTTT.

The J gene is TRBJ2-1, the V gene TRBV5-5, with a tentative D call TRBD2 (6 bases). The ends were cut back, 1 base at V and 2 bases at J, with 10 bases in the middle. CDR1 and CDR2 (germline): SGHKS, YYEKEE (reference sequence). This CDR3 contains 15 residues. In DNA form, the CDR3 reads TGTGCCAGCAGCTTGTTGGGACTCCCCTACAATGAGCAGTTCTTC. Protein product: CASSLLGLPYNEQFF.

Note on this clone: Other DNA variants within this sample encode the same CDR3. CDR3 protein: CASSQAGGTQYF. The CDR3 DNA reads as TGTGCCAGCAGCCAAGCCGGAGGGACCCAGTACTTC. V and J are TRBV3-1 (or the pseudogene TRBV3-2) and TRBJ2-5; possible D gene TRBD2, 5 bases. Trimming shortened V by 1 base and J by 7 bases, and 7 bases separated the two germline ends. Germline CDR1 LGHDT, CDR2 YNNKEL (reference sequence). The CDR3 totals 12 residues.

The V and J genes are TRBV5-1 and TRBJ1-4, with TRBD1 as a possible D gene (5 bases). The CDR3 extends over 16 amino acids. The germline V gene encodes CDR1 SGHRS and CDR2 YFSETQ. V was pared by 0 bases and J by 0 bases, with 9 bases between. CDR3 amino acids: CASSLAGGATNEKLFF. The CDR3 nucleotides are TGCGCCAGCAGCTTGGCCGGGGGGGCAACTAATGAAAAACTGTTTTTT.

V and J are TRBV6-2 or TRBV6-3 and TRBJ2-7; TRBD2 aligns across 12 bases. This CDR3 spans 14 amino acids. Germline assignment: CDR1 MNHEY and CDR2 SVGEGT. Trimming removed 4 bases from V and 5 bases from J; junction bases left unmatched: 3. The CDR3 region is CASSSGLAGDEQYF. The CDR3 bases are TGTGCCAGCAGTTCGGGACTAGCGGGTGACGAGCAGTACTTC.

The V gene is TRBV10-3, the J gene TRBJ2-5, with 7 positions matching TRBD1. The CDR3 has 15 amino acids. The ends lost 0 bases at V and 5 bases at J; junction bases unmatched: 6. Germline-derived CDR1 and CDR2 are ENHRY and SYGVKD. This CDR3 reads CAISESRGGGETQYF. CDR3 in DNA: TGTGCCATCAGTGAGTCGAGAGGGGGCGGGGAGACCCAGTACTTC.